This T cell receptor (beta chain) was captured in a study of PD-1 blockade in classical Hodgkin lymphoma. Study-wide findings and caveats: There was a significant rise in CD4+ TCR diversity by C4D1, with no such rise for CD8+.

Time point here: cycle 4 day 1 (C4D1), after less than seven weeks of nivolumab. Each patient relapsed following autologous stem cell transplantation, and prior brentuximab vedotin exposure differed. The CDR3 covers 11 residues. Measured with immunoSEQ multiplex PCR; TCRdb has only the in-frame clones, and not every one. Seen here are around 57,000 clones, approximately 86% observed once, and the top ten hold about 6.7%. Of note for this clone: The antigen is undetermined. One junction end does not reproduce the germline sequence, and a read error may be involved.

The chain has TRBV23-1 and TRBJ2-7; 7 bases match TRBD2. TRBV23-1 is treated as an ORF (open reading frame) with a function not yet certain. The clonotype originates from a human donor with classical Hodgkin lymphoma. This specimen was peripheral blood mononuclear cells (PBMCs), taken before the fourth cycle of nivolumab. CDR3 DNA: TGCGCCAGCAGTCAATCGATGGGGGGGAACTTC. This encodes CASSQSMGGNF.